The 19 T cell receptor beta chains presented below share a single source sample, sequenced in a study of shared clonotypes between healthy human individuals. Assay used: immunoSEQ multiplex PCR; TCRdb lists only in-frame clones, some missing. The sample lists 2 million to 3 million clones, more than 85% seen once, with more than 0.35% in the top ten. Sequencing was carried out using naive CD4+ T cells from PBMCs. Subset defined: CD45RA+ positively selected. The source is a man aged 18 to 35 in good health. Some clones in this sample may be carry-over from other donors' samples.

This rearrangement joins TRBV27 to TRBJ1-1; no definite D call. The CDR3 runs 12 residues. V was pared by 4 bases and J by 5 bases, with 8 bases between. The germline gives CDR1 MNHEY, CDR2 SMNVEV (reference sequence). The CDR3 region has the DNA TGTGCCAGCAGTTCCTATGGGACTGAAGCTTTCTTT. It codes for CASSSYGTEAFF.

This chain joins TRBV5-8 and TRBJ1-1; D remains ambiguous. Per the germline V gene, CDR1 is SGHTS and CDR2 is YDEGEE. This CDR3 spans 14 amino acids. Trimming removed 1 base from V and 0 bases from J, with 7 bases in between. The CDR3: CASSLFSLNTEAFF. The CDR3 coding sequence is TGTGCCAGCAGCTTGTTCAGTTTGAACACTGAAGCTTTCTTT. Supplemented by reference TRBV5-8 and TRBJ1-1, the full variable domain reads EAGVTQSPTHLIKTRGQQATLRCSPISGHTSVYWYQQALGLGLQFLLWYDEGEERNRGNFPPRFSGRQFPNYSSELNVNALELEDSALYLCASSLFSLNTEAFFGQGTRLTVV.

The chain recombines TRBV7-2 with TRBJ2-1; D remains ambiguous. CDR1 SGHTA and CDR2 FQGNSA come from the germline V gene. CDR3 length: 13 amino acids. Trimming left V 4 bases short and J 4 bases short, with 8 bases between. CDR3 residues: CASSSGLYNEQFF. As DNA, the CDR3 is TGTGCCAGCAGCTCCGGGCTTTACAATGAGCAGTTCTTC. The variable domain in full, completed from reference TRBV7-2 and TRBJ2-1, reads GAGVSQSPSNKVTEKGKDVELRCDPISGHTALYWYRQSLGQGLEFLIYFQGNSAPDKSGLPSDRFSAERTGGSVSTLTIQRTQQEDSAVYLCASSSGLYNEQFFGPGTRLTVL.

The J gene is TRBJ2-6, the V gene TRBV18, with D maybe TRBD1 (6 bases). The germline V gene has CDR1 KGHSH and CDR2 LQKENI. V was cut by 4 bases and J by 2 bases, with 9 bases left in between. The CDR3 has 15 residues. The CDR3 reads CASSLGQPGANVLTF. Here the CDR3 DNA reads TGTGCCAGCTCACTCGGACAGCCTGGGGCCAACGTCCTGACTTTC.

The chain couples TRBV28 to TRBJ2-3; possible D gene TRBD2, 6 bases. V was pared by 6 bases and J by 2 bases, with 15 bases between. Germline values: CDR1 MDHEN, CDR2 SYDVKM. The CDR3 extends over 15 amino acids. The CDR3 coding sequence is TGTGCCAGCAGCCAAACTTCGGGGGTCACAGATACGCAGTATTTT. This gives the protein CASSQTSGVTDTQYF.

V and J are TRBV28 and TRBJ2-6; D might be TRBD2 (5 bases). CDR1 MDHEN and CDR2 SYDVKM come from the germline V gene. Trimming removed 2 bases from V and 4 bases from J, with 9 bases in between. The CDR3 consists of 15 residues. The CDR3 is CASSLGGGGANVLTF. For the CDR3, the DNA is TGTGCCAGCAGTTTAGGAGGAGGAGGGGCCAACGTCCTGACTTTC.

As to this clone: Different DNA sequences within this sample yield the same CDR3. The J gene is TRBJ1-5, the V gene TRBV28; no definite D call. From germline, CDR1 is MDHEN and CDR2 SYDVKM. Trimming removed 6 bases from V and 3 bases from J, with 6 bases in between. The CDR3 length is 12 residues. The CDR3 DNA is TGTGCCAGCAGGACGTCCAATCAGCCCCAGCATTTT. This gives the protein CASRTSNQPQHF.

V usage is TRBV7-2 and J usage is TRBJ1-1, with D hard to call. V was cut by 8 bases and J by 0 bases, with 22 bases left in between. From germline, CDR1 is SGHTA and CDR2 FQGNSA. This CDR3 has 17 amino acids. The CDR3 sequence: CASGLPAVPTMNTEAFF. The CDR3 region has the DNA TGTGCCAGCGGCCTTCCCGCAGTGCCTACCATGAACACTGAAGCTTTCTTT.

The J gene is TRBJ2-6, the V gene TRBV18; 11 nucleotides line up with TRBD1. The V gene end was trimmed by 1 base and the J gene end by 0 bases; junction bases not matched to a gene: 17. Germline V lookup: CDR1 KGHSH, CDR2 LQKENI. This CDR3 contains 23 residues. DNA of the CDR3: TGTGCCAGCTCACCACTCGTGATCTGGGACAGGGGGATTCGCGACTCTGGGGCCAACGTCCTGACTTTC. Amino acid sequence: CASSPLVIWDRGIRDSGANVLTF.

CDR3 residues: CASSLFHGGPEKLFF. As DNA, the CDR3 is TGTGCCAGCAGTTTATTCCACGGGGGCCCTGAAAAACTGTTTTTT. The V and J genes are TRBV27 and TRBJ1-4; possibly TRBD1 for D (6 bases). Germline CDR1 reads MNHEY; CDR2 reads SMNVEV (reference sequence). This CDR3 is 15 amino acids long. V lost 1 base to trimming and J lost 7 bases, with 13 bases between them.

V usage is TRBV30 and J usage is TRBJ1-2; 11 bases fit TRBD1. The CDR3 consists of 18 residues. After removal of 1 base from V and 7 bases from J, the junction contained 17 bases not matched to a gene. Germline values: CDR1 GTSNPN, CDR2 SVGIG (reference sequence). The CDR3 spells CAWSGLIDSGTGGFGYTF. In DNA form, the CDR3 reads TGTGCCTGGAGTGGCCTTATCGATTCCGGGACAGGGGGGTTTGGCTACACCTTC.

The gene calls are TRBV10-3 and TRBJ2-7; TRBD1 matches at 7 bases. The CDR3 runs to 19 residues. The V gene end was trimmed by 4 bases and the J gene end by 5 bases; junction bases not matched to a gene: 23. The germline gives CDR1 ENHRY, CDR2 SYGVKD. CDR3 bases: TGTGCCATCAGTGTTACGACCCCAAGACAGGGCGGATTCCCCAACGAGCAGTACTTC. Encoded protein: CAISVTTPRQGGFPNEQYF.

The chain couples TRBV19 to TRBJ2-1, with D possibly matching TRBD1 (7 bases). Germline CDR1 reads LNHDA; CDR2 reads SQIVND (reference sequence). This CDR3 spans 15 amino acids. Trimming took off 5 bases at V and 2 bases at J, with 13 bases between the two ends. The DNA of the CDR3 is TGTGCCAGTAGTCCAGGGGGGTACGCCTACAATGAGCAGTTCTTC. It codes for CASSPGGYAYNEQFF.

The chain carries TRBV5-4 and TRBJ2-7, with 12 bases identical to TRBD2. J gave up 2 bases and V 0 bases, and 6 bases lay outside the gene matches. The CDR3 totals 17 residues. The germline V gene encodes CDR1 SGHNT and CDR2 YYREEE (reference sequence). As DNA, the CDR3 is TGTGCCAGCAGCTTGGGACCGACTAGCGGGAGTACCTACGAGCAGTACTTC. This encodes CASSLGPTSGSTYEQYF.

This rearrangement joins TRBV11-2 to TRBJ1-1; tentative D call: TRBD1 (5 bases). The V gene's germline CDR1 is SGHAT and CDR2 FQNNGV. V lost 5 bases and J lost 1, with 11 bases in between. The CDR3 has 14 amino acids. The CDR3 spells CASSQSRGNTEAFF. The CDR3 coding sequence is TGTGCCAGCAGCCAGAGTAGGGGGAACACTGAAGCTTTCTTT. The variable domain in full, with the rest retrieved from reference TRBV11-2 and TRBJ1-1, is EAGVAQSPRYKIIEKRQSVAFWCNPISGHATLYWYQQILGQGPKLLIQFQNNGVVDDSQLPKDRFSAERLKGVDSTLKIQPAKLEDSAVYLCASSQSRGNTEAFFGQGTRLTVV.

V is TRBV5-1 and J is TRBJ2-5; 7 nucleotides line up with TRBD1. The last part of the DNA fits TRBJ2-7 better; the J call may be wrong. Germline V lookup: CDR1 SGHRS, CDR2 YFSETQ. The CDR3 has 15 residues. CDR3 DNA: TGCGCCAGCAGCGCCAGAACGGGACAGTCCTACGAGCAGTACTTC. Protein: CASSARTGQSYEQYF.

This chain connects TRBV29-1 to TRBJ2-4, with D perhaps assigned TRBD1 or TRBD2 (6 bases each). This CDR3 comprises 14 residues. Germline loops: CDR1 SQVTM, CDR2 ANQGSEA. Trimming cost V 3 bases and J 0 bases, with 9 bases left between them. CDR3 protein: CSVERGVAKNIQYF. CDR3 DNA sequence: TGCAGCGTTGAGAGGGGGGTAGCCAAAAACATTCAGTACTTC. The variable domain in full, with the rest retrieved from reference TRBV29-1 and TRBJ2-4, is SAVISQKPSRDICQRGTSLTIQCQVDSQVTMMFWYRQQPGQSLTLIATANQGSEATYESGFVIDKFPISRPNLTFSTLTVSNMSPEDSSIYLCSVERGVAKNIQYFGAGTRLSVL.

This chain joins TRBV7-2 and TRBJ2-4, with D perhaps given as TRBD1 or TRBD2 (6 bases each). This CDR3 is 14 amino acids long. The ends were cut back, 2 bases at V and 5 bases at J, with 10 bases in the middle. Per the germline V gene, CDR1 is SGHTA and CDR2 is FQGNSA. For the CDR3, the DNA is TGTGCCAGCAGCTTATACGGGGGCGAAAACATTCAGTACTTC. This gives the protein CASSLYGGENIQYF.

The genes are TRBV29-1 and TRBJ2-1; D is undetermined. The CDR3 spans 14 residues. Germline CDR1 reads SQVTM; CDR2 reads ANQGSEA. The V end lost 3 bases, the J end lost 0 bases, and 9 bases lay between the germline ends. The chain's CDR3 is CSVDGTSSYNEQFF. In DNA, the CDR3 is TGCAGCGTTGATGGTACCAGCTCCTACAATGAGCAGTTCTTC.